The rows below give T cell receptor beta chains drawn from one sample of a study of blood T cell repertoires in COVID-19. This table comes from immunoSEQ multiplex PCR, and its TCRdb copy is limited to in-frame clones, with some not included. The sample yields roughly 140,000 clones, about nine tenths seen once. What was sequenced was peripheral blood. These receptors originate from a woman in her 70s with acute or convalescent COVID-19. CDR3s include the opening cysteine and the closing phenylalanine or tryptophan. Fields, in order: J gene, V gene, clone size, D gene, CDR3 protein, CDR3 DNA. A D gene is named only where the DNA matches it firmly. The size of a clone is reported for some rows only, either as once, few or many, or as a class for expanded clones.

TRBJ1-5 TRBV28 few NA CASIGVRAQPQHF TGTGCCAGCATAGGGGTTAGGGCTCAGCCCCAGCATTTT
TRBJ2-2 TRBV9 NA TRBD1 CASSGRDRGVTGELFF TGTGCCAGCAGCGGCCGGGACAGGGGGGTCACCGGGGAGCTGTTTTTT
TRBJ1-4 TRBV27 NA NA CASSFNEKLFF TGTGCCAGCAGCTTTAATGAAAAACTGTTTTTT
TRBJ2-5 TRBV7-9 NA TRBD1 CASSSSGTGGRETQYF TGTGCCAGCAGCTCTTCCGGGACAGGGGGCCGAGAGACCCAGTACTTC
TRBJ1-6 TRBV11-2 NA TRBD1 CASSSRTGSLSPLHF TGTGCCAGCAGCTCCAGGACAGGGTCTCTTTCACCCCTCCACTTT
TRBJ2-3 TRBV12-3/TRBV12-4 NA NA CASSPHTDTQYF TGTGCCAGCAGTCCCCACACAGATACGCAGTATTTT
TRBJ1-2 TRBV19 NA TRBD1 CASSIEAARTGGNYGYTF TGTGCCAGTAGTATAGAAGCCGCAAGGACAGGGGGGAACTATGGCTACACCTTC
TRBJ1-1 TRBV11-2 few TRBD1 CASSLGTGGATEAFF TGTGCCAGCAGCTTAGGGACAGGGGGAGCCACTGAAGCTTTCTTT
TRBJ1-2 TRBV6-6 NA NA CASGTPGEGIVYGYTF TGTGCCAGCGGGACCCCCGGGGAGGGGATTGTCTATGGCTACACCTTC
TRBJ2-5 TRBV5-6 NA TRBD2 CASSRLAGAGGETQYF TGTGCCAGCAGCCGACTAGCGGGGGCAGGGGGAGAGACCCAGTACTTC
TRBJ1-5 TRBV7-8 NA TRBD1 CASSLDTGGSGQPQHF TGTGCCAGCAGCTTAGACACAGGGGGCTCGGGTCAGCCCCAGCATTTT
TRBJ1-5 TRBV19 NA NA CASSSRHQGSNQPQHF TGTGCCAGTAGTTCTCGACACCAAGGCAGCAATCAGCCCCAGCATTTT
TRBJ2-1 TRBV28 once TRBD1 CASSRPGTGGRNEQFF TGTGCCAGCAGCCGTCCCGGGACAGGGGGTCGCAATGAGCAGTTCTTC
TRBJ1-3 TRBV6-4 once NA CASGAGPRSGNTIYF TGTGCCAGCGGAGCGGGACCGCGCTCTGGAAACACCATATATTTT
TRBJ1-2 TRBV30 NA TRBD1 CAWSFSTGWEGYTF TGTGCCTGGAGTTTCTCGACAGGGTGGGAAGGCTACACCTTC
TRBJ2-1 TRBV29-1 NA NA CSSSLRDEQFF TGCAGCTCATCCCTTAGAGATGAGCAGTTCTTC
TRBJ2-1 TRBV18 once TRBD2 CASSSSGGAYNEQFF TGTGCCAGCTCATCGAGCGGGGGGGCCTACAATGAGCAGTTCTTC
TRBJ1-1 TRBV4-3 NA NA CASSQGVRGDTEAFF TGCGCCAGCAGTCAGGGAGTACGGGGGGACACTGAAGCTTTCTTT
TRBJ1-1 TRBV18 NA TRBD1 CASSPQGASTEAFF TGTGCCAGCTCGCCCCAGGGGGCGAGTACTGAAGCTTTCTTT
TRBJ1-1 TRBV27 few NA CATKRGNGANTEAFF TGTGCCACCAAAAGGGGCAACGGCGCGAACACTGAAGCTTTCTTT
TRBJ1-2 TRBV6-4 NA NA CASSAPAGATSRYGYTF TGTGCCAGCAGTGCCCCTGCGGGGGCCACCAGTCGCTATGGCTACACCTTC
TRBJ2-5 TRBV11-3 NA NA CASSYTGGGETQYF TGTGCCAGCAGCTACACAGGGGGAGGGGAGACCCAGTACTTC
TRBJ2-1 TRBV27 NA TRBD2 CASSPTSGGPYNEQFF TGTGCCAGCAGTCCAACTAGCGGGGGGCCCTATAATGAGCAGTTCTTC
TRBJ1-2 TRBV6-5 once NA CATRGLGNGYTF TGTGCCACAAGGGGCCTGGGAAATGGCTACACCTTC
TRBJ2-1 TRBV4-1 NA TRBD1 CASSLGQGGGSYNEQFF TGCGCCAGCAGCCTCGGACAGGGCGGAGGCTCCTACAATGAGCAGTTCTTC
TRBJ2-2 TRBV7-3 NA TRBD1 CASSPRTGRAGELFF TGTGCCAGCAGCCCACGGACAGGGCGGGCCGGGGAGCTGTTTTTT
TRBJ2-2 TRBV24-1 once NA CATSDPRGLTGELFF TGTGCCACCAGTGACCCCCGGGGTTTGACCGGGGAGCTGTTTTTT
TRBJ1-1 TRBV4-2 NA NA CASSQRFNTEAFF TGTGCCAGCAGCCAGCGGTTTAACACTGAAGCTTTCTTT
TRBJ1-2 TRBV19 few TRBD1 CASSRSGQTNYGYTF TGTGCCAGTAGTCGATCGGGACAGACTAACTATGGCTACACCTTC
TRBJ2-5 TRBV7-2 NA NA CASSLGRQARGLQETQYF TGTGCCAGCAGCTTAGGGAGACAGGCCCGGGGCCTTCAAGAGACCCAGTACTTC
TRBJ2-5 TRBV7-9 NA NA CASSLATGIRARRYF TGTGCCAGCAGCTTAGCGACGGGCATCAGGGCAAGACGGTACTTC
TRBJ2-7 TRBV11-2 NA NA CASSLPWGGRRYEQYF TGTGCCAGCAGCTTACCTTGGGGGGGGCGCCGTTACGAGCAGTACTTC
TRBJ2-7 TRBV4-2 NA TRBD1 CASSQGTGNGYEQYF TGTGCCAGCAGCCAAGGGACAGGGAACGGCTACGAGCAGTACTTC
TRBJ1-6 TRBV7-2 NA NA CASSRGVGSYNSPLHF TGTGCCAGCAGCCGGGGAGTCGGTTCCTATAATTCACCCCTCCACTTT
TRBJ1-3 TRBV6-9 NA NA CASSWVDRRSGNTIYF TGTGCCAGCAGTTGGGTCGACAGGCGCTCTGGAAACACCATATATTTT
TRBJ2-2 TRBV19 once TRBD1 CASRRTGGFTGELFF TGTGCCAGTAGGCGGACAGGGGGGTTTACCGGGGAGCTGTTTTTT
TRBJ1-6 TRBV18 NA NA CASSPPDRGHSPLHF TGTGCCAGCTCACCACCAGATAGGGGTCATTCACCCCTCCACTTT
TRBJ1-5 TRBV19 NA NA CASSIALSGGQPQHF TGTGCCAGTAGTATAGCCTTAAGCGGGGGTCAGCCCCAGCATTTT
TRBJ1-3 TRBV7-9 NA NA CASSLSQAALSGNTIYF TGTGCCAGCAGCTTAAGCCAAGCGGCTCTCTCTGGAAACACCATATATTTT
TRBJ1-4 TRBV10-3 NA NA CATKGSGGANEKLFF TGTGCCACCAAGGGGTCCGGGGGAGCTAATGAAAAACTGTTTTTT
TRBJ2-5 TRBV6-4 once NA CASSDSPPTGEHQETQYF TGTGCCAGCAGTGACTCCCCCCCCACGGGGGAGCACCAAGAGACCCAGTACTTC
TRBJ2-5 TRBV11-1 NA TRBD2 CASSWQRGRGETQYF TGTGCCAGCAGCTGGCAGCGGGGCCGCGGGGAGACCCAGTACTTC
TRBJ1-2 TRBV4-1 NA TRBD1 CASSQGDRGNGYTF TGCGCCAGCAGCCAAGGGGACAGGGGGAATGGCTACACCTTC
TRBJ1-4 TRBV3-1/TRBV3-2 NA TRBD1 CASSLQGNEKLFF TGTGCCAGCAGCCTACAGGGGAATGAAAAACTGTTTTTT
TRBJ2-1 TRBV5-4 once NA CASSLGQENYNEQFF TGTGCCAGCAGCTTGGGACAGGAGAACTACAATGAGCAGTTCTTC
TRBJ2-5 TRBV7-8 NA NA CASSLDGHVQETQYF TGTGCCAGCAGCTTAGATGGACACGTCCAAGAGACCCAGTACTTC
TRBJ2-1 TRBV27 NA TRBD1 CASRRQGGNEQFF TGTGCCAGCAGGCGACAGGGGGGAAATGAGCAGTTCTTC
TRBJ1-2 TRBV7-8 NA NA CASSSEPTGLGGYTF TGTGCCAGCAGCTCCGAACCCACGGGGTTGGGTGGCTACACCTTC
TRBJ1-6 TRBV7-6 NA NA CASSLVSSYNSPLHF TGTGCCAGCAGCTTAGTCAGCTCCTATAATTCACCCCTCCACTTT
TRBJ1-1 TRBV5-1 NA TRBD1 CASSLDTGAANTEAFF TGCGCCAGCAGCTTGGACACAGGGGCGGCGAACACTGAAGCTTTCTTT
TRBJ2-5 TRBV12-3/TRBV12-4 NA TRBD1 CASSWDREETQYF TGTGCCAGCAGTTGGGACAGGGAAGAGACCCAGTACTTC